The table lists the clone carrying this T cell receptor beta chain with many counts. The source of the sample is a study of spatial heterogeneity in lung cancer. Overall study context: Alpha-chain sequences were detected in numbers that were consistently lower than beta-chain sequences.

The CDR3 contains 16 residues. Trimming cost V 1 base and J 0 bases, with 10 bases left between them. Germline values: CDR1 SGHVS, CDR2 FQNEAQ. Individual TCR cDNA molecules each bore their own unique molecular identifier. MiXCR, run by TCRdb on the 5' RACE reads, gives a single entry per CDR3 protein. The table records tens of thousands of distinct CDR3 sequences, 3% to 3.5% of them present only once. Time point described: sample taken at primary tumor resection. Samples came from around 70 TRACERx patients with untreated early-stage lung cancer. Unsorted tumor, nontumor lung tissue or cryopreserved PBMC supplied the whole RNA.

This sequence was found in a male donor with early-stage non-small cell lung cancer. The V and J genes are TRBV7-8 and TRBJ2-1; no clear D gene. This specimen consisted of normal lung tissue next to the tumor, obtained at surgery. As DNA, the CDR3 is TGTGCCAGCAGCTTAGTAGGCAGTAGCTCCTACAATGAGCAGTTCTTC. Protein product: CASSLVGSSSYNEQFF.